The 32 T cell receptor beta chains reported below all come from one sample, sequenced in a study of prognosis after radiotherapy for stage I lung cancer. Genomic DNA was the source, and TCR beta CDR3 was amplified from it by two-round multiplex PCR. Initially, in first-round PCR, primers specific to each TRBV and TRBJ gene were used. Each CDR3 protein gets one entry after TCRdb re-called the multiplex PCR reads with MiXCR. The sample consists of about 31,000 distinct CDR3 sequences, 42% of them appearing once. The source material was PBMCs, sampled before or after stereotactic body radiation therapy (not recorded which). Every receptor here comes from a donor over 45 with non-small cell lung cancer.

Many counts were recorded for this clonotype. The chain employs TRBV3-1 and TRBJ2-1, with 14 positions matching TRBD2. This CDR3 comprises 16 residues. V trimming: 4 bases; J trimming: 7 bases; junction bases outside the gene matches: 6. Germline lookup yields CDR1 LGHDT and CDR2 YNNKEL (reference sequence). The CDR3 DNA reads as TGTGCCAGCAGCCCGACGACTAGCGGGAGGGAAAATGAGCAGTTCTTC. Its protein is CASSPTTSGRENEQFF.

This clonotype was seen repeatedly, ten times or more. The rearrangement joins TRBV6-1 to TRBJ1-1; 7 bases map to TRBD1. V lost 6 bases to trimming and J lost 3 bases; unmatched junction nucleotides: 10. Germline CDR1 and CDR2: MNHNS and SASEGT. The CDR3 sequence is 15 residues long. The CDR3 is CASRSQGGGHTEAFF. The CDR3, as DNA: TGTGCCAGCAGGTCCCAGGGAGGGGGCCACACTGAAGCTTTCTTT.

This clonotype was found many times. This sequence joins TRBV5-6 and TRBJ2-7, with 8 bases fitting TRBD2. V dropped 5 bases and J dropped 6; count of bases not matched to a gene: 4. The CDR3 extends over 12 amino acids. Germline V gene data show CDR1 as SGHDT and CDR2 as YYEEEE. The CDR3 bases are TGTGCCAGCAGGGCGGGAGGAGGCGAGCAGTACTTC. This codes for CASRAGGGEQYF.

This chain connects TRBV27 to TRBJ2-7; 7 bases agree with TRBD1. The CDR3 runs to 15 residues. Germline values: CDR1 MNHEY, CDR2 SMNVEV (reference sequence). The V segment lost 5 bases and the J segment 0 bases; nucleotides outside the gene matches: 7. Here the CDR3 DNA reads TGTGCCAGCAGTACGACAGGGAGCGGCTCCTACGAGCAGTACTTC. Protein product: CASSTTGSGSYEQYF.

V and J are TRBV6-2 or TRBV6-3 and TRBJ1-1; TRBD1 aligns across 7 bases. Germline-derived CDR1 and CDR2 are MNHEY and SVGEGT. The CDR3 loop spans 14 amino acids. V lost 6 bases, J lost 4 bases, and 8 bases stayed unmatched. CDR3 sequence reads: CASSLRAGGTEAFF. The CDR3 DNA sequence: TGTGCCAGCAGCCTCCGTGCAGGGGGCACTGAAGCTTTCTTT.

The rearrangement uses TRBV19 and TRBJ2-7; weak D call: TRBD2 (6 bases). The CDR3 is 17 residues long. Trimming shortened V by 5 bases and J by 7 bases, and 27 bases separated the two germline ends. Germline V gene sequence: CDR1 LNHDA, CDR2 SQIVND (reference sequence). DNA for the CDR3: TGTGCCAGTAGTCCACAGCCCGCGGGGAACACATACAATGAGCAGTACTTC. This encodes CASSPQPAGNTYNEQYF.

With respect to this clonotype: This may arise from a read error, as a much more abundant clone is one base away. CDR3 residues: CSARETPPLHSTDTQYF. CDR3 sequence (DNA): TGCAGTGCTAGAGAAACCCCTCCCCTGCATAGCACAGATACGCAGTATTTT. This rearrangement joins TRBV20-1 to TRBJ2-3; D not certain. Trimming stripped 0 bases from V and 0 bases from J, with 16 bases between. Germline V gene sequence: CDR1 DFQATT, CDR2 SNEGSKA (reference sequence). The CDR3 consists of 17 residues.

The chain joins TRBV10-3 to TRBJ1-1; a weak D match, TRBD1 (6 bases). Germline V CDR1 and CDR2: ENHRY, SYGVKD. Trimming pared 3 bases from V and 3 bases from J, leaving 17 bases between. This CDR3 has 16 residues. The CDR3 nucleotides read TGTGCCATCAGTGAAGGGACATGGGGGCTCTACACTGAAGCTTTCTTT. Residues: CAISEGTWGLYTEAFF.

This clonotype was detected many times. The chain recombines TRBV3-1 with TRBJ1-6; TRBD1 agrees at 7 bases. Germline CDR1 and CDR2: LGHDT and YNNKEL (reference sequence). V was clipped by 3 bases and J by 0 bases; unmatched bases: 8. The CDR3 is 18 residues long. CDR3 DNA sequence: TGTGCCAGCAGCCACCCAGGGGGGGGGAGCTCCTATAATTCACCCCTCCACTTT. It translates to CASSHPGGGSSYNSPLHF.

This clonotype was observed a few times. A much larger clone lies one base from this, so it may be a read error. This chain connects TRBV11-2 to TRBJ2-5; D gene uncertain. Germline assignment: CDR1 SGHAT and CDR2 FQNNGV. V was pared by 7 bases and J by 4 bases, with 7 bases between. The CDR3 is made up of 11 amino acids. Here the CDR3 DNA reads TGTGCCAGCATCTTTTTAGAGACCCAGTACTTC. This codes for CASIFLETQYF.

In regard to this clonotype: With a much larger clone just one base away, this may be a read error. The chain combines TRBV7-2 with TRBJ2-5; D possibly corresponds to TRBD1 (6 bases). The CDR3 length is 17 residues. V lost 2 bases to trimming and J lost 5 bases, with 21 bases between them. CDR1 is SGHTA and CDR2 is FQGNSA in the germline V gene. CDR3 sequence (DNA): TGTGCCAGCAGCTTACCCCTATACAGGGTACGGAGGGAGACCCAGTACTTC. It translates to CASSLPLYRVRRETQYF.

This clonotype was picked up many times. The genes are TRBV5-1 and TRBJ2-5; 7 nucleotides agree with TRBD2. Germline assignment: CDR1 SGHRS and CDR2 YFSETQ. V trimming: 0 bases; J trimming: 2 bases; junction bases outside the gene matches: 4. There are 15 residues in the CDR3. CDR3 DNA sequence: TGCGCCAGCAGCTTGGGGGGGGGGGATCAAGAGACCCAGTACTTC. Protein: CASSLGGGDQETQYF.

By sample share, this clonotype is medium-sized. V is TRBV12-3 or TRBV12-4 and J is TRBJ2-7, with a tentative D call TRBD2 (6 bases). The ends were cut back, 4 bases at V and 2 bases at J, with 15 bases in the middle. The CDR3 is 15 amino acids. This CDR3 reads CASSSGGRSTYEQYF. Here the CDR3 DNA reads TGTGCCAGCAGTTCCGGAGGGCGCTCCACCTACGAGCAGTACTTC.

The sample holds many counts of this clonotype. As DNA, the CDR3 is TGCGCCAGCAGCAGACCTAGCGGGCGGGATACGCAGTATTTT. Translating it yields CASSRPSGRDTQYF. The chain links TRBV5-1 to TRBJ2-3; 8 bases agree with TRBD2. The CDR3 runs to 14 residues. Germline V gene lookup returns CDR1 SGHRS and CDR2 YFSETQ. V lost 4 bases to trimming and J lost 6 bases; unmatched junction nucleotides: 7.

This clonotype has a count of ten or more. The chain has TRBV11-2 and TRBJ1-4; TRBD1 is a possible D gene (5 bases). CDR1 and CDR2 from the germline V gene are SGHAT and FQNNGV. Trimming pared 1 base from V and 8 bases from J, leaving 14 bases between. The CDR3 spans 15 residues. Here the CDR3 DNA reads TGTGCCAGCAGCTTAGGGGGGTCCCCTCGGGAAAAACTGTTTTTT. This encodes CASSLGGSPREKLFF.

This clonotype was picked up many times. This sequence joins TRBV9 and TRBJ1-1; D is unclear. CDR1 SGDLS and CDR2 YYNGEE come from the germline V gene. The CDR3 covers 14 residues. V lost 0 bases, J lost 1 base, and 7 bases lay in between. CDR3 protein: CASSVAHENTEAFF. For the CDR3, the DNA is TGTGCCAGCAGCGTAGCTCACGAGAACACTGAAGCTTTCTTT.

This clonotype was seen at least ten times. This chain's CDR3 is CASSIGDRGPETQYF. CDR3 nucleotides: TGTGCCAGTAGTATAGGGGACAGGGGGCCGGAGACCCAGTACTTC. The chain joins TRBV19 to TRBJ2-5; 12 nucleotides agree with TRBD1. The CDR3 has 15 residues. Germline V lookup: CDR1 LNHDA, CDR2 SQIVND (reference sequence). With 1 base clipped from V and 5 bases from J, the junction kept 2 bases outside the gene matches.

The gene calls are TRBV2 and TRBJ2-3; 14 positions match TRBD2. The germline V gene encodes CDR1 SNHLY and CDR2 FYNNEI. This CDR3 comprises 15 residues. Trimming took 9 bases from V and 2 from J; bases not matched to a gene: 4. The CDR3 here is CARGLAGGYTDTQYF. CDR3 sequence (DNA): TGTGCCAGAGGACTAGCGGGGGGCTACACAGATACGCAGTATTTT.

The sample holds one count of this clonotype. V usage is TRBV5-1 and J usage is TRBJ2-2; 7 positions match TRBD1. Looked up from germline, CDR1 is SGHRS and CDR2 is YFSETQ. The CDR3 has 16 residues. With V trimmed by 0 bases and J by 5 bases, 7 bases remained unmatched. The chain's CDR3 is CASSLAPTDRTGELFF. CDR3 DNA: TGCGCCAGCAGCTTGGCTCCAACGGACAGGACCGGGGAGCTGTTTTTT.

At least ten counts were recorded for this clonotype. The chain combines TRBV6-5 with TRBJ1-2; D ambiguous. V dropped 0 bases and J dropped 2 bases, with 7 bases sitting between them. Germline values: CDR1 MNHEY, CDR2 SVGAGI. The CDR3 totals 14 residues. The CDR3 loop is CASSYSNVNYGYTF. The CDR3 region has the DNA TGTGCCAGCAGTTACTCGAACGTAAACTATGGCTACACCTTC.

This clonotype has ten or more counts. Since a much larger clone is just one base distant, this may be a read error. The chain couples TRBV11-2 to TRBJ2-1, with D tentatively TRBD2 (5 bases). The V gene's germline CDR1 is SGHAT and CDR2 FQNNGV. The CDR3 extends over 14 amino acids. Deletions cut 0 bases from V and 8 bases from J, with 11 bases between. CDR3 region: CASSLDWSGDEQFF. CDR3 DNA: TGTGCCAGCAGCTTAGATTGGAGCGGCGATGAGCAGTTCTTC. Supplemented by reference TRBV11-2 and TRBJ2-1, the full variable domain reads EAGVAQSPRYKIIEKRQSVAFWCNPISGHATLYWYQQILGQGPKLLIQFQNNGVVDDSQLPKDRFSAERLKGVDSTLKIQPAKLEDSAVYLCASSLDWSGDEQFFGPGTRLTVL.

About this clonotype itself: Only one base separates this from a far larger clonotype, so it likely reflects a read error. The rearrangement uses TRBV6-9 and TRBJ1-2, with 7 bases aligning to TRBD1. The CDR3 extends over 14 amino acids. In germline, CDR1 is MNHGY, CDR2 SVAAGI. The CDR3 nucleotides are TGTGCCAGCAATTACAGGGACAGCTACTATTGCTACACCTTC. It translates to CASNYRDSYYCYTF.

V usage is TRBV29-1 and J usage is TRBJ2-3; 8 bases agree with TRBD2. V was pared by 3 bases and J by 1 base, with 0 bases of the junction left unmatched. Germline-derived CDR1 and CDR2 are SQVTM and ANQGSEA. The CDR3 has 13 amino acids. In DNA, the CDR3 is TGCAGCGTTGAGCGGGGGGGCACAGATACGCAGTATTTT. Protein: CSVERGGTDTQYF.

The chain carries TRBV30 and TRBJ2-7; 13 bases match TRBD2. There are 14 residues in the CDR3. The trim removed 4 bases at V and 5 bases at J, leaving 5 bases unmatched. Germline lookup yields CDR1 GTSNPN and CDR2 SVGIG (reference sequence). CDR3 loop: CAWTGLAGEHEQYF. As DNA, the CDR3 is TGTGCCTGGACCGGACTAGCGGGAGAGCACGAGCAGTACTTC.

This clonotype was seen at least ten times. The chain uses TRBV7-3 and TRBJ2-1; 12 bases agree with TRBD2. Germline lookup yields CDR1 SGHTA and CDR2 FQGTGA. The CDR3 covers 16 residues. The ends lost 0 bases at V and 8 bases at J; junction bases unmatched: 5. In DNA, the CDR3 is TGTGCCAGCAGCTTAACGACTAGCGGGAGAATCCATGAGCAGTTCTTC. This sequence encodes CASSLTTSGRIHEQFF.

This clonotype has at least ten counts. This chain uses TRBV20-1 with TRBJ1-1; a weak D match, TRBD1 (6 bases). Deletions cut 1 base from V and 5 bases from J, with 14 bases between. This CDR3 comprises 14 residues. In germline, CDR1 is DFQATT, CDR2 SNEGSKA (reference sequence). CDR3 bases: TGCAGTGCTAGAGGGGGGGGCTCGGGGACTGAAGCTTTCTTT. The encoded protein is CSARGGGSGTEAFF.

For this clonotype: This may stem from a read error, because a much larger clone lies one nucleotide away. The chain joins TRBV28 to TRBJ1-1; TRBD1 matches at 9 bases. CDR1 MDHEN and CDR2 SYDVKM come from the germline V gene. The V and J ends lost 3 bases and 1 base, in that order; junction bases with no gene match: 9. CDR3 length equals 17 residues. The DNA for the CDR3 is TGTGCCAGCAGTTTTGAGGGAACAGGGGGCGGGAACACTGAAGCTTTCTTT. Translated, it gives CASSFEGTGGGNTEAFF.

This clonotype occurred many times. As DNA, the CDR3 is TGTGCCAGTAGTATAGAAGCGGGCGCAACTGGAAACACCATATATTTT. It translates to CASSIEAGATGNTIYF. The chain has TRBV19 and TRBJ1-3, with D unresolved. The length of the CDR3 is 16 residues. In germline, CDR1 is LNHDA, CDR2 SQIVND (reference sequence). V lost 0 bases to trimming and J lost 2 bases, with 11 bases between them.

This clonotype has ten or more counts. The rearrangement links TRBV19 to TRBJ1-1; D might be TRBD1 (5 bases). Germline loops: CDR1 LNHDA, CDR2 SQIVND (reference sequence). The CDR3 is made up of 16 amino acids. With 0 bases removed from V and 0 bases from J, the gap between germline ends came to 11 bases. CDR3: CASSIDLGRMNTEAFF. The CDR3 bases are TGTGCCAGTAGTATAGATCTGGGACGGATGAACACTGAAGCTTTCTTT.

This clonotype has ten or more counts. This sequence joins TRBV19 and TRBJ2-7; either TRBD1 or TRBD2 may fit D (5 bases each). CDR3 length: 16 amino acids. Trimming took off 1 base at V and 0 bases at J, with 13 bases between the two ends. Germline V gives CDR1 LNHDA, CDR2 SQIVND (reference sequence). The CDR3 sequence is CASSIVARGTSYEQYF. The CDR3, as DNA: TGTGCCAGTAGTATAGTAGCCCGGGGCACCTCCTACGAGCAGTACTTC.

Concerning this clonotype: It is likely a read error: a sequence one base away is far more abundant. The chain links TRBV6-4 to TRBJ2-2, with D possibly matching TRBD1 (6 bases). CDR1 is MRHNA and CDR2 is SNTAGT in the germline V gene. V lost 6 bases and J lost 4, with 12 bases in between. The CDR3 covers 14 residues. CDR3 sequence (DNA): TGTGCCAGCAGGGGGGCAGGGAGCACCGGGGAGCTGTTTTTT. Translated: CASRGAGSTGELFF.

This clonotype was recorded at least ten times. The chain combines TRBV27 with TRBJ1-1, with TRBD1 matching 8 bases. CDR1 is MNHEY, CDR2 SMNVEV, per germline (reference sequence). The CDR3 consists of 15 residues. Trimming took 4 bases from V and 1 from J; bases not matched to a gene: 5. In DNA form, the CDR3 reads TGTGCCAGCAGTTGGGGGGGGACAGGGAACACTGAAGCTTTCTTT. This codes for CASSWGGTGNTEAFF.